One sample yielded the 2 T cell receptor beta chains listed below, sequenced in a study of radiation and T cells in renal cell carcinoma. Time point here: baseline pretreatment blood. Treatment noted: 15 Gy SBRT to primary tumor, nephrectomy 4 weeks later. Only in-frame clones appear in the TCRdb table, and some are missing; sequencing was by immunoSEQ multiplex PCR. Of 100,000 to 150,000 clones in the sample, approximately 78% are singletons; the top ten hold around 3%. The source material was blood, sampled from a patient whose treatment included radiotherapy and nephrectomy. The receptors were sampled from a woman aged 60 to 75 with renal cell carcinoma.

V is TRBV6-6 and J is TRBJ2-7; D unresolved. Per germline, CDR1 MNHNY and CDR2 SVGAGI (reference sequence). Trimming shortened V by 0 bases and J by 0 bases, and 9 bases separated the two germline ends. The CDR3 spans 15 residues. The CDR3 DNA is TGTGCCAGCAGTTACTCGATGGACCCCTCCTACGAGCAGTACTTC. It encodes CASSYSMDPSYEQYF.

The rearrangement links TRBV7-3 to TRBJ2-1; 9 bases are shared with TRBD2. This CDR3 comprises 15 residues. CDR1 is SGHTA, CDR2 FQGTGA, per germline. The V segment lost 5 bases and the J segment 4 bases; nucleotides outside the gene matches: 6. CDR3 in DNA: TGTGCCAGCAGCCCTCCGGGACTAGCTTACAATGAGCAGTTCTTC. This sequence encodes CASSPPGLAYNEQFF. Variable domain in full (rest from reference TRBV7-3 and TRBJ2-1): GAGVSQTPSNKVTEKGKYVELRCDPISGHTALYWYRQSLGQGPEFLIYFQGTGAADDSGLPNDRFFAVRPEGSVSTLKIQRTERGDSAVYLCASSPPGLAYNEQFFGPGTRLTVL.